This entry lists 16 T cell receptor beta chains sequenced from one sample in a study of T cell responses to AZD1222 COVID-19 vaccine. Profiled with immunoSEQ multiplex PCR; TCRdb holds only in-frame clones, not every one. This sample has around 90,000 clones; more than 75% occur once, and the top ten carry roughly 5.6%. This specimen consisted of peripheral blood, obtained on day 0 of MenACWY control vaccination. The receptor source for this set is an adult in good health.

J is TRBJ1-6 and V is TRBV7-9; 7 bases map to TRBD1. The germline gives CDR1 SEHNR, CDR2 FQNEAQ (reference sequence). V was pared by 6 bases and J by 8 bases, with 7 bases of the junction left unmatched. There are 14 residues in the CDR3. CDR3 bases: TGTGCCAGCAGAGCAACAGGGGTAGATTCACCCCTCCACTTT. Translating gives CASRATGVDSPLHF.

This clone was seen once. The chain combines TRBV10-2 with TRBJ2-1; D gene ambiguous. CDR1 is WSHSY, CDR2 SAAADI, per germline. With 2 bases removed from V and 2 bases from J, the gap between germline ends came to 10 bases. This CDR3 contains 15 residues. For the CDR3, the DNA is TGCGCCAGCAGTGAGCTGGCCCCGGCCTACAATGAGCAGTTCTTC. Translation gives CASSELAPAYNEQFF.

Comments on this clone: Within the sample, other DNA sequences also encode this same CDR3. The chain employs TRBV28 and TRBJ1-2; the match to TRBD1 covers 8 bases. Trimming cost V 3 bases and J 6 bases; bases outside gene matches: 3. The CDR3 contains 13 residues. From germline, CDR1 is MDHEN and CDR2 SYDVKM. This CDR3 is CASSFRGRDGYTF. CDR3 DNA sequence: TGTGCCAGCAGTTTCAGGGGGCGCGATGGCTACACCTTC.

The V call is TRBV6-1, the J call TRBJ2-3; D remains ambiguous. Deletions cut 3 bases from V and 3 bases from J, with 4 bases between. In germline, CDR1 is MNHNS, CDR2 SASEGT. This CDR3 is built from 12 residues. This chain's CDR3 is CASSDGTDTQYF. The CDR3 bases are TGTGCCAGCAGTGACGGAACAGATACGCAGTATTTT.

The V call is TRBV15, the J call TRBJ2-5, with D tentatively TRBD1 or TRBD2 (5 bases each). Trimming took off 0 bases at V and 2 bases at J, with 10 bases between the two ends. Germline V gives CDR1 LNHNV, CDR2 YYDKDF (reference sequence). The CDR3 contains 15 residues. CDR3: CATSRDPGSQETQYF. The DNA of the CDR3 is TGTGCCACCAGCAGAGATCCAGGGAGTCAAGAGACCCAGTACTTC.

V usage is TRBV12-3 or TRBV12-4 and J usage is TRBJ1-2; no clear D. The V and J ends lost 1 base and 3 bases respectively, with 6 bases between them. The CDR3 totals 13 residues. The CDR3 is CASSLVADYGYTF. CDR3 in DNA: TGTGCCAGCAGTTTAGTGGCGGACTATGGCTACACCTTC.

The chain uses TRBV6-2 or TRBV6-3 and TRBJ2-2; TRBD2 aligns across 9 bases. The CDR3 is 16 amino acids. The germline gives CDR1 MNHEY, CDR2 SVGEGT. After removal of 6 bases from V and 3 bases from J, the junction contained 8 bases not matched to a gene. The CDR3, as DNA: TGTGCCAGCAGCCCTTTGGCGGGGGGGCACACCGGGGAGCTGTTTTTT. Amino acids: CASSPLAGGHTGELFF.

In its sample, this clone was seen a few times. The rearrangement joins TRBV5-1 to TRBJ2-5; the D is unclear. V dropped 5 bases and J dropped 4 bases, with 9 bases sitting between them. CDR1 is SGHRS and CDR2 is YFSETQ in the germline V gene. This CDR3 region has 12 residues. CDR3 residues: CASSVSGETQYF. CDR3 DNA: TGCGCCAGCAGTGTATCAGGAGAGACCCAGTACTTC.

The gene calls are TRBV5-1 and TRBJ2-2; D is ambiguous. V was shortened by 0 bases and J by 1 base, with 7 bases between the two germline ends. This CDR3 is built from 15 residues. The germline CDR1 and CDR2 sequences are SGHRS and YFSETQ. The CDR3 DNA reads as TGCGCCAGCAGCTTGGCTTCATTGAACACCGGGGAGCTGTTTTTT. It specifies CASSLASLNTGELFF.

The V and J genes are TRBV4-1 and TRBJ2-7; TRBD2 matches 11 bases. This CDR3 is built from 17 residues. Germline values: CDR1 MGHRA, CDR2 YSYEKL. Unmatched junction bases numbered 8, after V lost 0 bases and J lost 4 bases. In nucleotides, the CDR3 is TGCGCCAGCAGCCAAGATCCCCCCGGGACTAGCGGATACGAGCAGTACTTC. The encoded protein is CASSQDPPGTSGYEQYF.

This rearrangement joins TRBV6-5 to TRBJ1-4; 8 bases are shared with TRBD1. Unmatched junction bases numbered 11, after V lost 6 bases and J lost 8 bases. The CDR3 spans 15 residues. The germline gives CDR1 MNHEY, CDR2 SVGAGI. The CDR3 is CASSEAGGGREKLFF. The CDR3 DNA follows: TGTGCCAGCAGCGAGGCAGGGGGCGGGCGGGAAAAACTGTTTTTT.

The rearrangement joins TRBV5-6 to TRBJ1-4, with TRBD1 identical over 7 bases. V gave up 3 bases and J gave up 8 bases; unmatched junction bases: 7. The CDR3 is made up of 14 amino acids. Germline lookup yields CDR1 SGHDT and CDR2 YYEEEE. Here the CDR3 reads CASSWGQPLEKLFF. The CDR3 region has the DNA TGTGCCAGCAGCTGGGGACAGCCCTTGGAAAAACTGTTTTTT.

The rearrangement links TRBV11-2 to TRBJ2-1; D not resolved. Germline V lookup: CDR1 SGHAT, CDR2 FQNNGV. The CDR3 runs to 14 residues. Trimming took 1 base from V and 7 from J, leaving 11 bases between them. The CDR3 sequence is CASSLAWQSNEQFF. CDR3 DNA sequence: TGTGCCAGCAGCTTAGCATGGCAGTCGAATGAGCAGTTCTTC. The full variable domain, with the rest looked up from reference TRBV11-2 and TRBJ2-1, is EAGVAQSPRYKIIEKRQSVAFWCNPISGHATLYWYQQILGQGPKLLIQFQNNGVVDDSQLPKDRFSAERLKGVDSTLKIQPAKLEDSAVYLCASSLAWQSNEQFFGPGTRLTVL.

The chain employs TRBV5-1 and TRBJ2-1; D might be TRBD1 or TRBD2, each matching 6 bases. The V and J ends lost 3 bases and 2 bases respectively, with 12 bases between them. CDR1 SGHRS and CDR2 YFSETQ come from the germline V gene. This CDR3 comprises 15 residues. CDR3 amino acids: CASSSYGGPYNEQFF. The CDR3 DNA follows: TGCGCCAGCAGCTCCTACGGGGGCCCCTACAATGAGCAGTTCTTC.

The rearrangement joins TRBV11-2 to TRBJ2-7, with a possible D match to TRBD2 (6 bases). Germline V gene sequence: CDR1 SGHAT, CDR2 FQNNGV. The CDR3 is made up of 13 amino acids. Trimming took 5 bases from V and 4 from J, leaving 12 bases between them. The CDR3: CASSAWGVYEQYF. In DNA form, the CDR3 reads TGTGCCAGCAGCGCCTGGGGGGTGTACGAGCAGTACTTC.

The DNA of the CDR3 is TGTGCCAGCAGCAAAGAGGACAGAGAACAAGAGACCCAGTACTTC. As protein: CASSKEDREQETQYF. The gene calls are TRBV21-1 and TRBJ2-5; TRBD1 reflects the table's D call only, with no check against the DNA. TRBV21-1 represents a pseudogene. The CDR3 runs to 15 residues.